A selection of T cell receptor beta chains follows, all from one sample in a study of shared clonotypes between healthy human individuals. The protocol was immunoSEQ multiplex PCR, while the TCRdb copy is restricted to in-frame clones and leaves out a portion. Of hundreds of thousands of clones listed, 90% to 97% were seen once; the top ten hold about 0.32%. Sequencing used memory CD8+ T cells sorted from blood. The receptor set was obtained from a man in his thirties or forties in good health. Both conserved end residues are part of each CDR3. Each record gives: J gene, V gene, clone size, D gene, CDR3 DNA, CDR3 protein. A D gene is named only where the DNA matches it firmly. The size of a clone is reported for some rows only, either as once, few or many, or as a class for expanded clones.

J gene: TRBJ2-4; V gene: TRBV5-1; clone size: NA; D gene: NA; CDR3 DNA: TGCGCCAGCAGCTTGTCAGGGCTAGCCAAAAACATTCAGTACTTC; CDR3 protein: CASSLSGLAKNIQYF
J gene: TRBJ1-2; V gene: TRBV6-5; clone size: NA; D gene: NA; CDR3 DNA: TGTGCCAGCAGTTACTCGATCGGGGGCCGCGATGGCTACACCTTC; CDR3 protein: CASSYSIGGRDGYTF
J gene: TRBJ2-5; V gene: TRBV27; clone size: NA; D gene: NA; CDR3 DNA: TGTGCCAGCAGTTTATGGGGGCAAGAGACCCAGTACTTC; CDR3 protein: CASSLWGQETQYF
J gene: TRBJ2-1; V gene: TRBV10-3; clone size: NA; D gene: TRBD1; CDR3 DNA: TGTGCCATCAGTGCGGGACAGGGGGCGTACAATGAGCAGTTCTTC; CDR3 protein: CAISAGQGAYNEQFF
J gene: TRBJ1-1; V gene: TRBV7-9; clone size: NA; D gene: NA; CDR3 DNA: TGTGCCAGCAGCCCAAACGGACGAAACACTGAAGCTTTCTTT; CDR3 protein: CASSPNGRNTEAFF
J gene: TRBJ2-1; V gene: TRBV7-9; clone size: NA; D gene: TRBD2; CDR3 DNA: TGTGCCAGCAGCCCCGTCCGGGTAGCTAGCGGAGACAATGAGCAGTTCTTC; CDR3 protein: CASSPVRVASGDNEQFF
J gene: TRBJ2-3; V gene: TRBV11-2; clone size: NA; D gene: NA; CDR3 DNA: TGTGCCAGCAGCTTAGCGGGATCTAGCACAGATACGCAGTATTTT; CDR3 protein: CASSLAGSSTDTQYF
J gene: TRBJ2-5; V gene: TRBV7-9; clone size: NA; D gene: TRBD2; CDR3 DNA: TGTGCCAGCAGCTTAGGGGGGACTAGCACTCCCTTTCAAGAGACCCAGTACTTC; CDR3 protein: CASSLGGTSTPFQETQYF
J gene: TRBJ1-1; V gene: TRBV9; clone size: NA; D gene: NA; CDR3 DNA: TGTGCCAGCAGCGTTTTCGGGGACACTGAAGCTTTCTTT; CDR3 protein: CASSVFGDTEAFF
J gene: TRBJ2-3; V gene: TRBV15; clone size: NA; D gene: NA; CDR3 DNA: TGTGCCACCAGCAGAGGGGTCTTGAAGGAAGCATATACGCAGTATTTT; CDR3 protein: CATSRGVLKEAYTQYF
J gene: TRBJ1-5; V gene: TRBV7-2; clone size: NA; D gene: NA; CDR3 DNA: TGTGCCAGCAGCCGAGACAGATTCAATCAGCCCCAGCATTTT; CDR3 protein: CASSRDRFNQPQHF
J gene: TRBJ2-3; V gene: TRBV27; clone size: NA; D gene: TRBD2; CDR3 DNA: TGTGCCAGCCATCTAGCGGGAGGGACAGATACGCAGTATTTT; CDR3 protein: CASHLAGGTDTQYF
J gene: TRBJ2-5; V gene: TRBV4-1; clone size: NA; D gene: TRBD2; CDR3 DNA: TGCGCCAGCAGCCAAGTGGGACTAGCGGGTGTAAAGGAGACCCAGTACTTC; CDR3 protein: CASSQVGLAGVKETQYF
J gene: TRBJ2-7; V gene: TRBV5-6; clone size: NA; D gene: NA; CDR3 DNA: TGTGCCAGCAGCTTCGGGGGAAGAAGCTACGAGCAGTACTTC; CDR3 protein: CASSFGGRSYEQYF
J gene: TRBJ2-1; V gene: TRBV5-1; clone size: NA; D gene: TRBD1; CDR3 DNA: TGCGCCAGCAGCTTTACAGGGGACTCCTACAATGAGCAGTTCTTC; CDR3 protein: CASSFTGDSYNEQFF
J gene: TRBJ1-5; V gene: TRBV28; clone size: NA; D gene: NA; CDR3 DNA: TGTGCCAGCAGTTTTCAAGGGGGCAATCAGCCCCAGCATTTT; CDR3 protein: CASSFQGGNQPQHF
J gene: TRBJ2-4; V gene: TRBV5-6; clone size: NA; D gene: TRBD1; CDR3 DNA: TGTGCCAGCAGCTTTCCCCGGGACAGTTCACTAGCCAAAAACATTCAGTACTTC; CDR3 protein: CASSFPRDSSLAKNIQYF
J gene: TRBJ2-5; V gene: TRBV20-1; clone size: NA; D gene: NA; CDR3 DNA: TGCAGTGCTAGCCTTCAAGAGACCCAGTACTTC; CDR3 protein: CSASLQETQYF
J gene: TRBJ2-5; V gene: TRBV5-1; clone size: NA; D gene: NA; CDR3 DNA: TGCGCCAGCAGCTTGGGCAGGATGCAAGAGACCCAGTACTTC; CDR3 protein: CASSLGRMQETQYF
J gene: TRBJ2-7; V gene: TRBV4-2; clone size: NA; D gene: TRBD1; CDR3 DNA: TGTGCCAGCAGCCAGGGGATGACAGGGAAAGGTATCTACGAGCAGTACTTC; CDR3 protein: CASSQGMTGKGIYEQYF
J gene: TRBJ2-7; V gene: TRBV4-1; clone size: NA; D gene: TRBD1; CDR3 DNA: TGCGCCAGCAGCCAAGTCTACCAGGGGGCGGGCGCGACCTACGAGCAGTACTTC; CDR3 protein: CASSQVYQGAGATYEQYF
J gene: TRBJ2-4; V gene: TRBV7-4; clone size: NA; D gene: TRBD2; CDR3 DNA: TGTGCCAGCAGCTTAGGAGGAGCGGGAGGCCCGAGGGACATTCAGTACTTC; CDR3 protein: CASSLGGAGGPRDIQYF
J gene: TRBJ2-7; V gene: TRBV4-2; clone size: NA; D gene: TRBD2; CDR3 DNA: TGTGCCAGCAGCCAGGGACTAGCGGGGGGGTACGAGCAGTACTTC; CDR3 protein: CASSQGLAGGYEQYF
J gene: TRBJ2-2; V gene: TRBV28; clone size: NA; D gene: NA; CDR3 DNA: TGTGCCAGCAGTTTAGGGCAACCCGGGGAGCTGTTTTTT; CDR3 protein: CASSLGQPGELFF
J gene: TRBJ2-5; V gene: TRBV15; clone size: once; D gene: TRBD2; CDR3 DNA: TGTGCCACCAGGGGGACTAGCGGGAGAAAGACCCAGTACTTC; CDR3 protein: CATRGTSGRKTQYF
J gene: TRBJ2-5; V gene: TRBV28; clone size: NA; D gene: NA; CDR3 DNA: TGTGCCAGCAGCCTCTCCAGCCGGGGGGAGACCCAGTACTTC; CDR3 protein: CASSLSSRGETQYF
J gene: TRBJ2-1; V gene: TRBV5-1; clone size: NA; D gene: TRBD2; CDR3 DNA: TGCGCCAGCAGCTTGGATCTAGCGGGAGCCTACAATGAGCAGTTCTTC; CDR3 protein: CASSLDLAGAYNEQFF
J gene: TRBJ2-7; V gene: TRBV19; clone size: NA; D gene: TRBD1; CDR3 DNA: TGTGCCAGCCGAGGACAGGGGAGGTACGAGCAGTACTTC; CDR3 protein: CASRGQGRYEQYF
J gene: TRBJ2-3; V gene: TRBV30; clone size: once; D gene: NA; CDR3 DNA: TGTGCCTTCCGGACGGAGTATACCACAGATACGCAGTATTTT; CDR3 protein: CAFRTEYTTDTQYF
J gene: TRBJ1-2; V gene: TRBV7-2; clone size: NA; D gene: TRBD1; CDR3 DNA: TGTGCCAGCAGCGCGACAGGGGGCGTCTATGGCTACACCTTC; CDR3 protein: CASSATGGVYGYTF
J gene: TRBJ2-7; V gene: TRBV7-9; clone size: NA; D gene: NA; CDR3 DNA: TGTGCCAGCAGCTTACCGGGTACCTACGAGCAGTACTTC; CDR3 protein: CASSLPGTYEQYF
J gene: TRBJ1-1; V gene: TRBV27; clone size: NA; D gene: NA; CDR3 DNA: TGTGCCAGCAGTTTCAAGGGGAACACTGAAGCTTTCTTT; CDR3 protein: CASSFKGNTEAFF
J gene: TRBJ2-4; V gene: TRBV5-1; clone size: NA; D gene: NA; CDR3 DNA: TGCGCCAGCAGCTTGGTTTCGGGTCAAAACATTCAGTACTTC; CDR3 protein: CASSLVSGQNIQYF
J gene: TRBJ2-1; V gene: TRBV6-1; clone size: NA; D gene: NA; CDR3 DNA: TGTGCCAGCAGTGTTCCACTACTCTTTTCTTACAATGGGCAGTTCTTC; CDR3 protein: CASSVPLLFSYNGQFF